One sample yielded the 19 T cell receptor beta chains listed below, sequenced in a study of blood T cells in healthy people across ages. The second PCR ran about 6 to 12 cycles with a sample-barcoded 5' primer and J-beta primers. MiXCR, applied by TCRdb to the 5' RACE reads, yields one record per CDR3 protein. The data show some 920,000 distinct CDR3 sequences, 45% to 60% seen once. The sample was blood. Source of these receptors: a woman aged 55-75 years in good health.

V usage is TRBV7-2 and J usage is TRBJ2-5; D gene ambiguous. The DNA end favors TRBJ2-7, so the J call may be wrong. Germline values: CDR1 SGHTA, CDR2 FQGNSA. This CDR3 comprises 13 residues. CDR3 loop: CASSVGFLYEQYF. The CDR3 DNA is TGTGCCAGCAGCGTAGGATTCCTTTACGAGCAGTACTTC.

This clonotype was counted a few times. V is TRBV20-1 and J is TRBJ2-1; TRBD2 might be the D (5 bases). The V gene lost 3 bases and the J gene lost 4 bases, with 13 bases spanning the gap. The germline V gene encodes CDR1 DFQATT and CDR2 SNEGSKA (reference sequence). The CDR3 is made up of 14 amino acids. The CDR3 coding sequence is TGCAGTGCTAGGTATCTTACTAGATACAATGAGCAGTTCTTC. Translated: CSARYLTRYNEQFF.

This clonotype was counted once. The J gene is TRBJ2-6, the V gene TRBV12-3 or TRBV12-4, with a weak D call TRBD2 (5 bases). Trimming removed 2 bases at V and 2 bases at J, with 19 bases between. The CDR3 loop spans 19 amino acids. In DNA, the CDR3 is TGTGCCAGCAGTTTACATGGACTTGTAAGGTACACTGGGGCCAACGTCCTGACTTTC. Amino acid sequence: CASSLHGLVRYTGANVLTF.

The chain uses TRBV13 and TRBJ2-5; a possible D gene is TRBD2 (5 bases). The germline V gene encodes CDR1 PRHDT and CDR2 FYEKMQ (reference sequence). The CDR3 has 13 amino acids. Trimming stripped 3 bases from V and 5 bases from J, with 10 bases between. CDR3 sequence reads: CASSFPLAETQYF. CDR3 DNA: TGTGCCAGCAGCTTCCCGCTAGCTGAGACCCAGTACTTC.

The rearrangement links TRBV6-5 to TRBJ2-7, with 7 positions matching TRBD1. CDR1 is MNHEY, CDR2 SVGAGI, per germline. The CDR3 has 13 residues. The junction had 7 bases not matched to a gene; V was cut back by 5 bases and J by 6 bases. The CDR3 spells CASSDLDRVEQYF. In DNA, the CDR3 is TGTGCCAGCAGTGACCTCGACAGGGTCGAGCAGTACTTC.

The chain carries TRBV28 and TRBJ2-1; TRBD1 matches at 8 bases. The CDR3 has 18 residues. Germline V gives CDR1 MDHEN, CDR2 SYDVKM. V was clipped by 3 bases and J by 3 bases; unmatched bases: 13. CDR3 DNA sequence: TGTGCCAGCAGTTTCACCAGACCCGACAGGGGAGTCTACAATGAGCAGTTCTTC. It codes for CASSFTRPDRGVYNEQFF.

The chain is built from TRBV4-2 and TRBJ2-5, with TRBD1 as a possible D gene (7 bases). The CDR3 extends over 17 amino acids. The germline gives CDR1 LGHNA, CDR2 YNFKEQ. The ends were cut back, 0 bases at V and 4 bases at J, with 18 bases in the middle. The CDR3 DNA is TGTGCCAGCAGCCAAGAGGGGGGACAGAACATAGGAGAGACCCAGTACTTC. Protein product: CASSQEGGQNIGETQYF.

The V call is TRBV27, the J call TRBJ2-5; possibly TRBD2 for D (7 bases). Germline V gene sequence: CDR1 MNHEY, CDR2 SMNVEV (reference sequence). The CDR3 contains 15 residues. V was clipped by 2 bases and J by 5 bases, with 15 bases between them. Here the CDR3 reads CASSLMSGGKETQYF. The DNA of the CDR3 is TGTGCCAGCAGTTTAATGTCGGGGGGCAAGGAGACCCAGTACTTC.

The gene calls are TRBV6-5 and TRBJ2-5, with TRBD1 as a possible D gene (6 bases). The J call may be incorrect, as the DNA end agrees better with TRBJ2-7. This CDR3 contains 13 residues. Germline CDR1 reads MNHEY; CDR2 reads SVGAGI. The DNA of the CDR3 is TGTGCCAGCAGTTACGTCCAGGGGTTCGAGCAGTACTTC. Translating gives CASSYVQGFEQYF.

V gene TRBV4-3 combines with J gene TRBJ2-7; the D gene is possibly TRBD2 (5 bases). From germline, CDR1 is LGHNA and CDR2 YSLEER. This CDR3 comprises 17 residues. The ends were cut back, 0 bases at V and 0 bases at J, with 15 bases in the middle. The DNA for the CDR3 is TGCGCCAGCAGCCAAGAAAGTAGCGTGCACTACTCCTACGAGCAGTACTTC. It encodes CASSQESSVHYSYEQYF.

This clonotype was seen a few times. V usage is TRBV25-1 and J usage is TRBJ2-7; D might be TRBD1 or TRBD2, each matching 5 bases. CDR1 and CDR2 from the germline V gene are MGHDK and SYGVNS. The CDR3 is 15 residues long. V lost 3 bases and J 5 bases, leaving 17 bases between the germline ends. The CDR3 here is CASSDHGAQRHEQYF. As DNA, the CDR3 is TGTGCCAGCAGTGACCACGGGGCACAGCGTCACGAGCAGTACTTC.

This clonotype was picked up many times. This chain links TRBV29-1 with TRBJ2-3; 12 bases agree with TRBD2. Germline CDR1 is SQVTM and CDR2 is ANQGSEA. With V trimmed by 6 bases and J by 5 bases, 9 bases remained unmatched. The length of the CDR3 is 15 residues. Here the CDR3 DNA reads TGCAGCGTCCCCCGACTAGCGGGAGAACGAGATACGCAGTATTTT. This gives the protein CSVPRLAGERDTQYF.

The rearrangement links TRBV27 to TRBJ2-1; either TRBD1 or TRBD2 may fit D (5 bases each). The DNA matches TRBJ2-7 better at its end, which makes the J call doubtful. Germline-derived CDR1 and CDR2 are MNHEY and SMNVEV (reference sequence). The CDR3 runs to 16 residues. The CDR3: CASSFQEERGYNEQYF. The CDR3 nucleotides are TGTGCCAGCAGTTTCCAGGAGGAGAGGGGTTACAATGAGCAGTACTTC.

V and J are TRBV12-3 or TRBV12-4 and TRBJ1-2; D is uncertain. V lost 2 bases and J lost 8, with 6 bases in between. This CDR3 has 11 amino acids. The CDR3 coding sequence is TGTGCCAGCAGTTTATGGGAGGGCTACACCTTC. Encoded protein: CASSLWEGYTF.

V gene TRBV20-1 combines with J gene TRBJ2-2; D gene uncertain. Germline V gene lookup returns CDR1 DFQATT and CDR2 SNEGSKA (reference sequence). V gave up 4 bases and J gave up 4 bases, with 10 bases separating them. The CDR3 length is 13 residues. CDR3 DNA: TGCAGTGCTACTCAAGAAAGCACCGGGGAGCTGTTTTTT. It is translated as CSATQESTGELFF.

J is TRBJ1-6 and V is TRBV18; maybe TRBD1 (5 bases). The V gene's germline CDR1 is KGHSH and CDR2 LQKENI. The CDR3 spans 12 residues. V dropped 5 bases and J dropped 14 bases, with 13 bases sitting between them. This CDR3 is CASSSDSRSLHF. In nucleotides, the CDR3 is TGTGCCAGCTCATCCGACAGCCGCTCCCTCCACTTT.

This clonotype was seen a few times. The V gene is TRBV28, the J gene TRBJ2-4; 11 bases are a match to TRBD2. The length of the CDR3 is 17 residues. Trimming took 7 bases from V and 2 from J; bases not matched to a gene: 10. Germline-derived CDR1 and CDR2 are MDHEN and SYDVKM. CDR3 loop: CASNSLAGGRSKNIQYF. The CDR3 coding sequence is TGTGCCAGCAACTCTCTAGCGGGAGGCCGGTCCAAAAACATTCAGTACTTC.

The rearrangement uses TRBV7-2 and TRBJ1-2, with no clear D. CDR3 length equals 15 residues. The germline V gene has CDR1 SGHTA and CDR2 FQGNSA. Trimming removed 5 bases from V and 5 bases from J, with 18 bases in between. The CDR3 region is CASSLEVVLGYGYTF. CDR3 bases: TGTGCCAGCAGCCTTGAAGTGGTCCTAGGGTATGGCTACACCTTC.

V gene TRBV29-1 combines with J gene TRBJ2-5; TRBD1 matches at 8 bases. The junction had 4 bases not matched to a gene; V was cut back by 7 bases and J by 0 bases. CDR1 is SQVTM and CDR2 is ANQGSEA in the germline V gene. This CDR3 contains 13 residues. The CDR3 DNA sequence: TGCAGCGACCGGGACAGGAACCAAGAGACCCAGTACTTC. Residues: CSDRDRNQETQYF.